A single T cell receptor beta chain is shown here with its context. The antigen is not known. The data derive from a study of immune cell composition in non-small cell lung cancer. Overall study: Histologic subtype was mainly adenocarcinoma or squamous cell carcinoma. Findings and limits, study-wide: 60% to 75% of squamous and roughly 32% of adenocarcinoma cases had tumour-associated clones >0.5%.

Germline V gene lookup returns CDR1 SGHRS and CDR2 YFSETQ. Trimming removed 3 bases from V and 3 bases from J; junction bases left unmatched: 6. This CDR3 comprises 14 residues. TCRdb's table, derived via immunoSEQ multiplex PCR, lists solely in-frame clones and lacks some. Of approximately 13,000 clones in the sample, 65% to 85% were seen once. The receptor was derived from a human donor with non-small cell lung cancer. The chain uses TRBV5-1 and TRBJ2-7; 7 bases line up with TRBD1. Sample: lung tumor tissue. The CDR3 nucleotides are TGCGCCAGCAGCTCAGAGACAGGGAACTACGAGCAGTACTTC. Translating gives CASSSETGNYEQYF.